The 6 T cell receptor beta chains below all came from one sample that was sequenced in a study of blood T cells in healthy people across ages. The second PCR ran roughly 6 to 11 cycles with a sample-barcoded 5' primer and J-beta primers. TCRdb re-called the 5' RACE reads with MiXCR, one entry per CDR3 protein. The sample includes about 1.4 million distinct CDR3 sequences, 59% seen only once; the top ten take 6.5% to 8%. Specimen: blood. Receptors were obtained from a man between 18 and 29 years old in good health.

The rearrangement joins TRBV28 to TRBJ2-4, with no clear D. V was shortened by 5 bases and J by 0 bases, with 23 bases between the two germline ends. CDR3 length: 19 residues. Germline V CDR1 and CDR2: MDHEN, SYDVKM. As DNA, the CDR3 is TGTGCCAGCAGTCCGTCGAAAAGTGATGGTACCTCAGCCAAAAACATTCAGTACTTC. This sequence encodes CASSPSKSDGTSAKNIQYF.

This clonotype was seen more than once but under ten times. This rearrangement joins TRBV3-1 to TRBJ2-3, with a tentative D call TRBD1 (6 bases). Germline V gene sequence: CDR1 LGHDT, CDR2 YNNKEL (reference sequence). This CDR3 region has 13 residues. The ends were cut back, 4 bases at V and 11 bases at J, with 16 bases in the middle. This CDR3 is CASSPNRQDRQYF. In DNA form, the CDR3 reads TGTGCCAGCAGCCCAAACAGACAGGATCGGCAGTATTTT.

CDR3 residues: CSAGWNTEAFF. The CDR3 DNA reads TGCAGCGCAGGGTGGAACACTGAAGCTTTCTTT. This chain uses TRBV29-1 with TRBJ1-1, with D possibly being TRBD1 (5 bases). Germline V gene lookup returns CDR1 SQVTM and CDR2 ANQGSEA. Between the trimmed V and J ends, which lost 7 bases and 1 base, there was a span of 7 bases. The CDR3 consists of 11 residues.

This clonotype appeared once. The J gene is TRBJ2-7, the V gene TRBV7-2, with 14 bases matching TRBD2. The CDR3 consists of 17 residues. With V trimmed by 5 bases and J by 3 bases, 9 bases remained unmatched. Germline V gene lookup returns CDR1 SGHTA and CDR2 FQGNSA. The CDR3 DNA sequence: TGTGCCAGCAGCCGGGGACTAGCGGGAGTCATTTTCTACGAGCAGTACTTC. Protein product: CASSRGLAGVIFYEQYF.

This chain uses TRBV25-1 with TRBJ2-1; D gene ambiguous. V was shortened by 4 bases and J by 3 bases, with 13 bases between the two germline ends. CDR3 length equals 15 residues. Germline assignment: CDR1 MGHDK and CDR2 SYGVNS. The CDR3 here is CASSGGEQRYNEQFF. The CDR3 DNA follows: TGTGCCAGCAGTGGAGGAGAGCAACGCTACAATGAGCAGTTCTTC.

The genes are TRBV6-5 and TRBJ1-5; 9 bases line up with TRBD1. CDR3 length: 16 residues. The germline V gene has CDR1 MNHEY and CDR2 SVGAGI. V was pared by 6 bases and J by 6 bases, with 12 bases of the junction left unmatched. In DNA, the CDR3 is TGTGCCAGCAGAAGCCTGGGGACAGGGAGTAGTCAGCCCCAGCATTTT. This sequence encodes CASRSLGTGSSQPQHF.